A single sample is the source of the 24 T cell receptor beta chains below, sequenced in a study of post-analysis software for immune sequencing data. Study-wide findings and caveats: Four to six TRBV segments appeared more often in patients than in controls, and TRBV5-6, TRBV5-1 and TRBV20-1 were among these.

Researchers reported that TCR beta cDNA libraries carried unique molecular identifiers. TCRdb recomputed calls from the PCR reads with MiXCR, one row per CDR3 protein. Among roughly 600,000 distinct CDR3 sequences listed, roughly two fifths were seen once. These receptors' antigens are unknown. Sample: blood. These receptors were collected from a girl between 5 and 17 years old with multiple sclerosis.

The table lists this clonotype with a few counts. The genes are TRBV4-1 and TRBJ1-6; D is uncertain. In germline, CDR1 is MGHRA, CDR2 YSYEKL. V was trimmed by 0 bases and J by 3 bases, leaving 12 bases between them. The length of the CDR3 is 17 residues. The CDR3 region has the DNA TGCGCCAGCAGCCAAGATAGGGCAGGCCTCTATAATTCACCCCTCCACTTT. Protein: CASSQDRAGLYNSPLHF.

V gene TRBV6-5 combines with J gene TRBJ1-5; maybe TRBD1 (6 bases). Germline-derived CDR1 and CDR2 are MNHEY and SVGAGI. The V and J ends lost 0 bases and 6 bases respectively, with 9 bases between them. The CDR3 is made up of 14 amino acids. The CDR3 DNA sequence: TGTGCCAGCAGTTACTCAGGGGGTGCTCAGCCCCAGCATTTT. Translated, it gives CASSYSGGAQPQHF.

The rearrangement joins TRBV10-3 to TRBJ2-7, with no clear D. The germline gives CDR1 ENHRY, CDR2 SYGVKD. The CDR3 contains 13 residues. V was cut by 7 bases and J by 0 bases, with 10 bases left in between. The CDR3 is CAINPDISYEQYF. The CDR3 DNA sequence: TGTGCCATCAACCCCGACATCTCCTACGAGCAGTACTTC.

This clonotype was counted only a few times. The CDR3 region is CASSLELMKDGRQYF. The DNA for the CDR3 is TGTGCCAGCAGCTTAGAGCTAATGAAGGACGGAAGGCAGTACTTC. The chain is built from TRBV7-9 and TRBJ2-7, with unresolved D. Germline assignment: CDR1 SEHNR and CDR2 FQNEAQ (reference sequence). Trimming pared 1 base from V and 9 bases from J, leaving 19 bases between. The CDR3 totals 15 residues. Supplemented by reference TRBV7-9 and TRBJ2-7, the full variable domain reads DTGVSQNPRHKITKRGQNVTFRCDPISEHNRLYWYRQTLGQGPEFLTYFQNEAQLEKSRLLSDRFSAERPKGSFSTLEIQRTEQGDSAMYLCASSLELMKDGRQYFGPGTRLTVT.

This chain links TRBV6-5 with TRBJ2-1; 7 bases map to TRBD2. Trimming removed 0 bases from V and 12 bases from J; junction bases left unmatched: 23. This CDR3 has 19 residues. CDR1 is MNHEY, CDR2 SVGAGI, per germline. CDR3 nucleotide sequence: TGTGCCAGCAGTTACTCGGGAGGGCAGGCCAAAATAACCCGGAAGGGGCAGTTCTTC. Its translation is CASSYSGGQAKITRKGQFF.

This clonotype has just a few counts. The gene calls are TRBV6-6 and TRBJ1-2, with TRBD1 as a possible D gene (5 bases). V dropped 5 bases and J dropped 5 bases, with 12 bases sitting between them. The germline gives CDR1 MNHNY, CDR2 SVGAGI (reference sequence). The CDR3 length is 13 residues. The CDR3 loop reads CASSPQWGYGYTF. The CDR3 region has the DNA TGTGCCAGCAGTCCTCAGTGGGGGTATGGCTACACCTTC.

The V and J genes are TRBV7-9 and TRBJ2-1; D perhaps matches TRBD2 (5 bases). CDR1 and CDR2 (germline): SEHNR, FQNEAQ (reference sequence). The V end lost 6 bases, the J end lost 4 bases, and 10 bases lay between the germline ends. There are 13 residues in the CDR3. CDR3 sequence: CASRFGDYNEQFF. Written as DNA, the CDR3 is TGTGCCAGCAGGTTCGGGGATTACAATGAGCAGTTCTTC.

V and J are TRBV20-1 and TRBJ2-7; no clear D gene. The CDR3 is made up of 14 amino acids. Germline CDR1 DFQATT, CDR2 SNEGSKA (reference sequence). V lost 1 base and J 0 bases, leaving 10 bases between the germline ends. The CDR3 DNA reads as TGCAGTGCTAGAGGCTTGTCCAACTCCTACGAGCAGTACTTC. Protein sequence: CSARGLSNSYEQYF.

There are a few counts of this clonotype. The gene calls are TRBV20-1 and TRBJ2-1; TRBD2 aligns across 11 bases. V was clipped by 0 bases and J by 5 bases; unmatched bases: 3. The CDR3 covers 15 residues. Germline V lookup: CDR1 DFQATT, CDR2 SNEGSKA (reference sequence). The DNA for the CDR3 is TGCAGTGCTAGAGAGACTAGCGGGACCCACAATGAGCAGTTCTTC. Its protein product is CSARETSGTHNEQFF.

The chain employs TRBV5-1 and TRBJ2-7; D might be TRBD1 (5 bases). The V gene lost 5 bases and the J gene lost 7 bases, with 19 bases spanning the gap. CDR1 SGHRS and CDR2 YFSETQ come from the germline V gene. The CDR3 has 14 amino acids. As DNA, the CDR3 is TGCGCCAGCAGTGATGGACATCTTTCTGGTGAGCAGTACTTC. This codes for CASSDGHLSGEQYF.

This clonotype occurred a few times. The chain combines TRBV4-2 with TRBJ2-7; 8 positions match TRBD1. The V gene end was trimmed by 3 bases and the J gene end by 5 bases; junction bases not matched to a gene: 9. The CDR3 contains 15 residues. The V gene's germline CDR1 is LGHNA and CDR2 YNFKEQ. The chain's CDR3 is CASSQENGQGDEQYF. The CDR3 DNA reads TGTGCCAGCAGCCAGGAAAACGGACAGGGCGACGAGCAGTACTTC.

This clonotype appeared a few times. V usage is TRBV7-9 and J usage is TRBJ2-7; possible D gene TRBD1, 5 bases. This CDR3 region has 16 residues. V was trimmed by 1 base and J by 0 bases, leaving 13 bases between them. Germline assignment: CDR1 SEHNR and CDR2 FQNEAQ (reference sequence). The CDR3 DNA follows: TGTGCCAGCAGCTTAGTGGGGCGAGTTCACTCCTACGAGCAGTACTTC. Encoded protein: CASSLVGRVHSYEQYF.

V is TRBV5-1 and J is TRBJ1-6; D is possibly TRBD1 (6 bases). This CDR3 is built from 14 residues. Germline assignment: CDR1 SGHRS and CDR2 YFSETQ. Deletions cut 0 bases from V and 10 bases from J, with 11 bases between. This CDR3 is CASSLEGRGSPLHF. The CDR3 region has the DNA TGCGCCAGCAGCTTGGAAGGCAGGGGCTCACCCCTCCACTTT.

A note on this clonotype: A junction boundary mismatches the germline segment, possibly from a read error. The chain employs TRBV3-1 and TRBJ2-7; TRBD1 matches at 8 bases. The CDR3 totals 14 residues. CDR1 and CDR2 (germline): LGHDT, YNNKEL (reference sequence). As DNA, the CDR3 is TGTGCCGGCAGCCATGGGACAGGTAACTACGAGCAGTACTTC. It encodes CAGSHGTGNYEQYF.

This clonotype was observed a few times. The chain has TRBV18 and TRBJ1-2; D possibly corresponds to TRBD1 (6 bases). Trimming removed 6 bases from V and 6 bases from J, with 17 bases in between. Germline loops: CDR1 KGHSH, CDR2 LQKENI. This CDR3 region has 14 residues. CDR3 amino acids: CASSMQAGEDGYTF. The CDR3 DNA reads as TGTGCCAGCTCCATGCAGGCAGGGGAGGATGGCTACACCTTC.

This chain connects TRBV12-3 or TRBV12-4 to TRBJ1-5; 7 bases fit TRBD1. This CDR3 contains 16 residues. The ends lost 6 bases at V and 4 bases at J; junction bases unmatched: 12. CDR3 sequence reads: CASSRRQGGPNQPQHF. The CDR3, as DNA: TGTGCCAGCAGCCGTAGACAGGGCGGCCCAAATCAGCCCCAGCATTTT.

This chain connects TRBV10-3 to TRBJ2-1; 9 bases line up with TRBD2. Germline CDR1 ENHRY, CDR2 SYGVKD. The CDR3 is made up of 15 amino acids. Trimming took 6 bases from V and 0 from J; bases not matched to a gene: 3. CDR3: CAISYSGSSYNEQFF. CDR3 DNA: TGTGCCATCAGCTATAGCGGGAGCTCCTACAATGAGCAGTTCTTC.

This clonotype was found a few times. V gene TRBV7-9 combines with J gene TRBJ2-7; 13 bases fit TRBD2. The ends lost 5 bases at V and 0 bases at J; junction bases unmatched: 10. In germline, CDR1 is SEHNR, CDR2 FQNEAQ (reference sequence). This CDR3 is built from 18 residues. CDR3 nucleotides: TGTGCCAGCAGCCAACGGACTAGCGGGGGCGCGAGCTCCTACGAGCAGTACTTC. It translates to CASSQRTSGGASSYEQYF.

The chain employs TRBV4-1 and TRBJ1-5, with D possibly matching TRBD1 (6 bases). The germline gives CDR1 MGHRA, CDR2 YSYEKL. This CDR3 contains 16 residues. Trimming took 1 base from V and 4 from J, leaving 14 bases between them. The CDR3 region is CASSQGPLRGNQPQHF. In DNA, the CDR3 is TGCGCCAGCAGCCAAGGCCCCCTGAGGGGGAATCAGCCCCAGCATTTT.

The V gene is TRBV4-1, the J gene TRBJ1-2; perhaps TRBD1 as D (6 bases). The CDR3 consists of 14 residues. Germline lookup yields CDR1 MGHRA and CDR2 YSYEKL. V gave up 3 bases and J gave up 2 bases, with 10 bases separating them. DNA for the CDR3: TGCGCCAGCAGCCATCCAGGGGTCAACTATGGCTACACCTTC. It is translated as CASSHPGVNYGYTF.

This clonotype was counted between two and nine times. The rearrangement uses TRBV3-1 and TRBJ2-4, with D tentatively TRBD1 (5 bases). The length of the CDR3 is 16 residues. Germline V gene lookup returns CDR1 LGHDT and CDR2 YNNKEL (reference sequence). The V end lost 4 bases, the J end lost 1 base, and 14 bases lay between the germline ends. The CDR3 DNA is TGTGCCAGCAGCCTTGATGGGGCCCTCGCCAAAAACATTCAGTACTTC. This translates into CASSLDGALAKNIQYF.

This clonotype was seen just once. The chain joins TRBV6-2 or TRBV6-3 to TRBJ2-3, with D perhaps matching TRBD2 (6 bases). CDR1 is MNHEY and CDR2 is SVGEGT in the germline V gene. V was pared by 1 base and J by 6 bases, with 14 bases between. This CDR3 is built from 15 residues. Here the CDR3 reads CASSYWIGGADTQYF. As DNA, the CDR3 is TGTGCCAGCAGTTACTGGATTGGAGGGGCCGATACGCAGTATTTT.

In this sample, this clonotype turned up a few times. The gene calls are TRBV12-3 or TRBV12-4 and TRBJ1-2; TRBD1 is a possible D gene (5 bases). V was pared by 2 bases and J by 4 bases, with 11 bases between. The CDR3 has 14 residues. DNA of the CDR3: TGTGCCAGCAGTTTAAACCAGGGTAGCTATGGCTACACCTTC. This translates into CASSLNQGSYGYTF.

The rearrangement joins TRBV18 to TRBJ2-3; tentative D call: TRBD2 (5 bases). CDR3 length equals 14 residues. Trimming removed 2 bases from V and 3 bases from J, with 9 bases in between. The germline gives CDR1 KGHSH, CDR2 LQKENI. CDR3 in DNA: TGTGCCAGCTCACCAACTGAGGGAACAGATACGCAGTATTTT. Its protein product is CASSPTEGTDTQYF.